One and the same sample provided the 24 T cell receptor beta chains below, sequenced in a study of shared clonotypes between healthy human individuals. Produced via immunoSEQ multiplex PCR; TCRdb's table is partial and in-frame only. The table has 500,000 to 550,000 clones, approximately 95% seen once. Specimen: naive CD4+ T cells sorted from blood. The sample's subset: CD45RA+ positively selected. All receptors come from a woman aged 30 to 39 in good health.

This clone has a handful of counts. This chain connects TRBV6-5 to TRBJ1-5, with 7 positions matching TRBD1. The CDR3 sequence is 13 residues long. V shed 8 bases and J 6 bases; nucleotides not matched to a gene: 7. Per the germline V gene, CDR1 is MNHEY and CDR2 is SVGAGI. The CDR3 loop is CASCRGRIQPQHF. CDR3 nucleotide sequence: TGTGCCAGCTGTAGGGGGCGGATTCAGCCCCAGCATTTT.

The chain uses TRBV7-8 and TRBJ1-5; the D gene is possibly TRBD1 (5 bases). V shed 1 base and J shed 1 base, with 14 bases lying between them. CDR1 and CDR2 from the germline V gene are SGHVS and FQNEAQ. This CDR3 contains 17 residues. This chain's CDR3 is CASSLGEGILSNQPQHF. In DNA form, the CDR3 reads TGTGCCAGCAGCTTAGGGGAGGGGATCTTAAGCAATCAGCCCCAGCATTTT. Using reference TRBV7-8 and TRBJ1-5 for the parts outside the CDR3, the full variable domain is GAGVSQSPRYKVAKRGQDVALRCDPISGHVSLFWYQQALGQGPEFLTYFQNEAQLDKSGLPSDRFFAERPEGSVSTLKIQRTQQEDSAVYLCASSLGEGILSNQPQHFGDGTRLSIL.

The CDR3 DNA sequence: TGTGCCAGCAGCTTAGACCAGGTACAAGAGACCCAGTACTTC. The encoded protein is CASSLDQVQETQYF. This sequence joins TRBV11-2 and TRBJ2-5; no reliable D call. Per the germline V gene, CDR1 is SGHAT and CDR2 is FQNNGV. The ends were cut back, 0 bases at V and 2 bases at J, with 7 bases in the middle. CDR3 length equals 14 residues.

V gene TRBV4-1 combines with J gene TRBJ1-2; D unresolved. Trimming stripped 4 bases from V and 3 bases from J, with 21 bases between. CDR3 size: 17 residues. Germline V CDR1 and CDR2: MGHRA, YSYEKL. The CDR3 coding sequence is TGCGCCAGCAGCCCGTTGCGGCGTGAAGTACCGCACTATGGCTACACCTTC. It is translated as CASSPLRREVPHYGYTF.

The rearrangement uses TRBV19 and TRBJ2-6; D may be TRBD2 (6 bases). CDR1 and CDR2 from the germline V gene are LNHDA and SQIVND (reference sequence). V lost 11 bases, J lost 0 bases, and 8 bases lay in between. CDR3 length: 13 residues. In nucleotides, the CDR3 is TGTGCCGGGAGGTACTCTGGGGCCAACGTCCTGACTTTC. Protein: CAGRYSGANVLTF.

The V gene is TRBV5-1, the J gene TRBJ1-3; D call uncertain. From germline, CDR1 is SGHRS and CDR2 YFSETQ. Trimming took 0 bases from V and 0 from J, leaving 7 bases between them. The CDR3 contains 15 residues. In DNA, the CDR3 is TGCGCCAGCAGCTTGGTGGCAAACTCTGGAAACACCATATATTTT. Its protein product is CASSLVANSGNTIYF.

CDR3 nucleotides: TGTGCCAGCTCACCTTTCGTGGAGGGCCACAATGAGCAGTTCTTC. Its translation is CASSPFVEGHNEQFF. The chain recombines TRBV18 with TRBJ2-1; tentative D call: TRBD2 (6 bases). V lost 3 bases, J lost 5 bases, and 14 bases lay in between. Looked up from germline, CDR1 is KGHSH and CDR2 is LQKENI. There are 15 residues in the CDR3.

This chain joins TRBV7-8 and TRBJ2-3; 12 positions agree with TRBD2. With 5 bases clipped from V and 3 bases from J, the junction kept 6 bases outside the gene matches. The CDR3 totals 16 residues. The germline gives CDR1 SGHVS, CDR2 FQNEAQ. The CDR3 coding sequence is TGTGCCAGCAGCATAAGAACTAGCGGGAGGACAGATACGCAGTATTTT. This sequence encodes CASSIRTSGRTDTQYF. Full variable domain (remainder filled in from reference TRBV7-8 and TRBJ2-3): GAGVSQSPRYKVAKRGQDVALRCDPISGHVSLFWYQQALGQGPEFLTYFQNEAQLDKSGLPSDRFFAERPEGSVSTLKIQRTQQEDSAVYLCASSIRTSGRTDTQYFGPGTRLTVL.

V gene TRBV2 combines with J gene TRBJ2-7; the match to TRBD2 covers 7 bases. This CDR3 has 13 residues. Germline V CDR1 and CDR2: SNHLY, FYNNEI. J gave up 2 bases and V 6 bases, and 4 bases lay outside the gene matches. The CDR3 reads CASRGSGPYEQYF. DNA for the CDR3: TGTGCCAGCAGGGGTAGCGGGCCCTACGAGCAGTACTTC.

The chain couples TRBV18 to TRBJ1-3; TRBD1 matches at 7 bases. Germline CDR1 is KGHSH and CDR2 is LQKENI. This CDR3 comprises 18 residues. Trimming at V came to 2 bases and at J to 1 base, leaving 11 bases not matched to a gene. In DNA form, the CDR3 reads TGTGCCAGCTCACCAATCGAACCGGGACAGAGATCTGGAAACACCATATATTTT. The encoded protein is CASSPIEPGQRSGNTIYF.

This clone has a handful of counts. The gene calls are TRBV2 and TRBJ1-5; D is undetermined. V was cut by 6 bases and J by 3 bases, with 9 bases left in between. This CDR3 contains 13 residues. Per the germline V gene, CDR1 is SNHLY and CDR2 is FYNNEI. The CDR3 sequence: CASSRSVNQPQHF. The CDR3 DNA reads TGTGCCAGCAGCCGAAGTGTCAATCAGCCCCAGCATTTT. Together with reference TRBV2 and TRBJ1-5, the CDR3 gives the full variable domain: EPEVTQTPSHQVTQMGQEVILRCVPISNHLYFYWYRQILGQKVEFLVSFYNNEISEKSEIFDDQFSVERPDGSNFTLKIRSTKLEDSAMYFCASSRSVNQPQHFGDGTRLSIL.

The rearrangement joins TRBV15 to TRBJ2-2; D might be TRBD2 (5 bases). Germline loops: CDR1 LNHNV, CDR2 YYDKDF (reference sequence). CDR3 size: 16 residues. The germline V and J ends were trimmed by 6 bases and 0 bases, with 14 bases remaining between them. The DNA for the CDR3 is TGTGCCACCAGGAGGGCGCGTCTCTCGAACACCGGGGAGCTGTTTTTT. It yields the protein CATRRARLSNTGELFF.

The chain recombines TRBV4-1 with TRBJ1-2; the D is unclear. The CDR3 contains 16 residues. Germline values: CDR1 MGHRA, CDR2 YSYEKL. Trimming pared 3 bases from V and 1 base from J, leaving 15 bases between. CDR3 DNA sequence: TGCGCCAGCAGCCACCGACGCTCCCCATTTAACTATGGCTACACCTTC. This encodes CASSHRRSPFNYGYTF.

The CDR3 reads CASSLGQGGGEAFF. Written as DNA, the CDR3 is TGTGCCAGCAGCTTGGGACAGGGGGGCGGTGAAGCTTTCTTT. The chain has TRBV5-4 and TRBJ1-1, with 9 bases lining up with TRBD1. V lost 0 bases, J lost 7 bases, and 4 bases stayed unmatched. Germline assignment: CDR1 SGHNT and CDR2 YYREEE (reference sequence). This CDR3 comprises 14 residues.

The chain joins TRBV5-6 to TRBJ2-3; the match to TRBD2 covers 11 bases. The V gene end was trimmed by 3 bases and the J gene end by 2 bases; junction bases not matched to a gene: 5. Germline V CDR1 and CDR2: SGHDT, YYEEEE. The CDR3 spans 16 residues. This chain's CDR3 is CASSSGTSGNTDTQYF. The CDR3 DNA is TGTGCCAGCAGCTCCGGGACTAGCGGCAACACAGATACGCAGTATTTT.

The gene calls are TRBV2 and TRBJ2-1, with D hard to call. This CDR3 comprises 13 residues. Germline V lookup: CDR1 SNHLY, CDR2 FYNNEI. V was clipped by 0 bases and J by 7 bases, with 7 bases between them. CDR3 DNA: TGTGCCAGCAGTGAAGCTGGGTATAATGAGCAGTTCTTC. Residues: CASSEAGYNEQFF.

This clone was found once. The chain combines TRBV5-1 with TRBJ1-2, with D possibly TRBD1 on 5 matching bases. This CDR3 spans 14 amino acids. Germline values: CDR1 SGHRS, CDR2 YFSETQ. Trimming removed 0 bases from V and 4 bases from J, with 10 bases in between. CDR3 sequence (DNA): TGCGCCAGCAGCTTGGGCCAGGGCCTCTATGGCTACACCTTC. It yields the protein CASSLGQGLYGYTF. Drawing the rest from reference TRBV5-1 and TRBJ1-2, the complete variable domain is KAGVTQTPRYLIKTRGQQVTLSCSPISGHRSVSWYQQTPGQGLQFLFEYFSETQRNKGNFPGRFSGRQFSNSRSEMNVSTLELGDSALYLCASSLGQGLYGYTFGSGTRLTVV.

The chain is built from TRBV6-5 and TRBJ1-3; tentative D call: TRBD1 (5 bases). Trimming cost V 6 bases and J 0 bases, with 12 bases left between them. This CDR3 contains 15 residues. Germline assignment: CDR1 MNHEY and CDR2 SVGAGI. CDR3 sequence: CASSLGDRSGNTIYF. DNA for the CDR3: TGTGCCAGCAGCCTCGGGGACCGCTCTGGAAACACCATATATTTT.

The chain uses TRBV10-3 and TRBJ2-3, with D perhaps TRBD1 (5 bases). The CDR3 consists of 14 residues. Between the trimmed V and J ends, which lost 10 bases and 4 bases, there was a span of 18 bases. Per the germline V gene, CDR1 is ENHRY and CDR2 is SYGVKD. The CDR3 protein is CATRQPQAADTQYF. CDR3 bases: TGTGCCACCAGACAGCCCCAAGCAGCAGATACGCAGTATTTT.

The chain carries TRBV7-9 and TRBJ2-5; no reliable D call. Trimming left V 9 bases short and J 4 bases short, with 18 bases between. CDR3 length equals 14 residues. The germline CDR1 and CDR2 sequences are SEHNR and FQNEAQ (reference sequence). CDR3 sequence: CASRSGRSPETQYF. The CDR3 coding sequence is TGTGCCAGTAGATCAGGCCGATCGCCAGAGACCCAGTACTTC.

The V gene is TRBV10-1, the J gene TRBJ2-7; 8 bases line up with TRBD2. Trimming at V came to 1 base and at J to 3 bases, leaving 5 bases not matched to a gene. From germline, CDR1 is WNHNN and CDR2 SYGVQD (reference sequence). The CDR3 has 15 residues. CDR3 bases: TGCGCCAGCAGTGAGTTCGAGCGGGAGTACTACGAGCAGTACTTC. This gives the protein CASSEFEREYYEQYF.

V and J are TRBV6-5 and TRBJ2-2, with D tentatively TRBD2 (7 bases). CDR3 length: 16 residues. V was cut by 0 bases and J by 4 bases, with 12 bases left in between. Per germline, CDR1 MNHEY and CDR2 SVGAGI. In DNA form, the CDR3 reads TGTGCCAGCAGTTACTCTGGGGGGGCTGGCACCGGGGAGCTGTTTTTT. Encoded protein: CASSYSGGAGTGELFF.

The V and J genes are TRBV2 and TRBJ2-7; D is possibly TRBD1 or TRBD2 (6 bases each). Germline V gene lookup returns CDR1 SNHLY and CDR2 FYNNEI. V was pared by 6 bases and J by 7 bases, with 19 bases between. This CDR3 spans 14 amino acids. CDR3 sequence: CASRPVKGGMEQYF. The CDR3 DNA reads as TGTGCCAGCAGGCCTGTAAAGGGGGGAATGGAGCAGTACTTC.

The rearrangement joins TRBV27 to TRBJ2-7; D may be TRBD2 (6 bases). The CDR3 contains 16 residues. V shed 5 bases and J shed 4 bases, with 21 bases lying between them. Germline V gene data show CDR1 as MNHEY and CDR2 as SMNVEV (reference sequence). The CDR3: CASSPLPTSRLYEQYF. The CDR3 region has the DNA TGTGCCAGCAGTCCACTTCCAACTAGCAGACTATACGAGCAGTACTTC.